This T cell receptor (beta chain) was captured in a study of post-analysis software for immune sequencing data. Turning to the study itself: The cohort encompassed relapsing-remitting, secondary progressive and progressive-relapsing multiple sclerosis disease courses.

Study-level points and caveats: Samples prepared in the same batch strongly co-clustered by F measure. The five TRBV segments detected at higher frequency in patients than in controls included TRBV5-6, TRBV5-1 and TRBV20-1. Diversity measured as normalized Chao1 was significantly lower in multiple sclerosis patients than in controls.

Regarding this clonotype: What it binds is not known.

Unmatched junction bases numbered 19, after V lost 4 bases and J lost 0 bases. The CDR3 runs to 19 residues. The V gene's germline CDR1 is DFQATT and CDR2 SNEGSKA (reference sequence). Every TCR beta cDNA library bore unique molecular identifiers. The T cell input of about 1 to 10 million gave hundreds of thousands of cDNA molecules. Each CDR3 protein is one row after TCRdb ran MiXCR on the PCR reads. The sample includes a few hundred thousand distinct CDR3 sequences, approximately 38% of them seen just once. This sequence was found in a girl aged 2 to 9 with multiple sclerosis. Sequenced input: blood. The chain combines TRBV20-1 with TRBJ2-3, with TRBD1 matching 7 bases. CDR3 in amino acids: CSANPYRGPESLSTDTQYF. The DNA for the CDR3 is TGCAGTGCTAACCCCTACAGGGGTCCCGAATCCCTGAGCACAGATACGCAGTATTTT.